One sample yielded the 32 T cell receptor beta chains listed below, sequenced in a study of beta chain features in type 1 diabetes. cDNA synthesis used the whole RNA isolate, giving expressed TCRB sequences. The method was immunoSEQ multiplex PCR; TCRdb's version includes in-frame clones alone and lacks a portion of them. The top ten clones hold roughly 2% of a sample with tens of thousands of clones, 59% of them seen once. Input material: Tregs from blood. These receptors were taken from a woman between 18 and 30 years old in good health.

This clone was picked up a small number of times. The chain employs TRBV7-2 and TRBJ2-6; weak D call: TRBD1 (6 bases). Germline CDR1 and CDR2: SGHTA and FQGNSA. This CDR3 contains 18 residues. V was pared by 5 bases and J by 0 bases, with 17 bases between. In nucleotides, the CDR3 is TGTGCCAGCAGCAACGCCCGACAGGCCGGCTCTGGGGCCAACGTCCTGACTTTC. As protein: CASSNARQAGSGANVLTF.

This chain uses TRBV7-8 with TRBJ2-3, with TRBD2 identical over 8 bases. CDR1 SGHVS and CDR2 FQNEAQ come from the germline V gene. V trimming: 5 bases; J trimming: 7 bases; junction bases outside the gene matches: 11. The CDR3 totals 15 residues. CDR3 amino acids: CASSASEREPYTQYF. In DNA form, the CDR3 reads TGTGCCAGCAGCGCCAGTGAGCGGGAGCCATATACGCAGTATTTT.

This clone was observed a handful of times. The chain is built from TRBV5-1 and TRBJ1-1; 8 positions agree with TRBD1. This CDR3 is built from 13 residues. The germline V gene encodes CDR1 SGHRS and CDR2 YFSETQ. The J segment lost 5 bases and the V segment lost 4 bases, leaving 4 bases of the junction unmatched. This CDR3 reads CASSPDRATEAFF. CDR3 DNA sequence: TGCGCCAGCAGCCCGGACAGGGCTACTGAAGCTTTCTTT.

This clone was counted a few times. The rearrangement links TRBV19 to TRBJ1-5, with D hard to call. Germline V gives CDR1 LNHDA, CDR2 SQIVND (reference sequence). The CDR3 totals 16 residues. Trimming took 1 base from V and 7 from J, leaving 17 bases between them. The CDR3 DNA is TGTGCCAGTAGTATAGCGGGGAAGCTCCTCGGACAGCCCCAGCATTTT. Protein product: CASSIAGKLLGQPQHF.

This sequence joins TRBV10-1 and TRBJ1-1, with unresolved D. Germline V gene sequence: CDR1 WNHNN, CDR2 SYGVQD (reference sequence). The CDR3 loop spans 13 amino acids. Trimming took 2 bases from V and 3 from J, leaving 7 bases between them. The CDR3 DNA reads TGCGCCAGCAGTGAGGGACTTCACACTGAAGCTTTCTTT. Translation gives CASSEGLHTEAFF.

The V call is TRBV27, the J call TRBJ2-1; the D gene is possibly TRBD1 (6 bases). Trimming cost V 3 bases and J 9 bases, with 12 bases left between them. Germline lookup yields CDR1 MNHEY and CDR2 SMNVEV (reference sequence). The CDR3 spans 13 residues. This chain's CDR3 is CASSFDRRSEQFF. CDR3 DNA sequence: TGTGCCAGCAGTTTCGACAGGAGGAGTGAGCAGTTCTTC.

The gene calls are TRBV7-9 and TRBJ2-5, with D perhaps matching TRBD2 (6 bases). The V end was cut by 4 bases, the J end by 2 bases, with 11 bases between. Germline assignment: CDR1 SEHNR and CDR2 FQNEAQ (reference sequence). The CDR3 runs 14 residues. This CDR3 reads CASSYWDLQETQYF. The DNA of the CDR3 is TGTGCCAGCAGCTATTGGGACTTACAAGAGACCCAGTACTTC.

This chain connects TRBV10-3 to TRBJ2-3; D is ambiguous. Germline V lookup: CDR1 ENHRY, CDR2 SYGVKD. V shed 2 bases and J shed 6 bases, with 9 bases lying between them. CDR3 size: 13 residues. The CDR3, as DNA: TGTGCCATCAGTGAGATGACATTTGATACGCAGTATTTT. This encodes CAISEMTFDTQYF.

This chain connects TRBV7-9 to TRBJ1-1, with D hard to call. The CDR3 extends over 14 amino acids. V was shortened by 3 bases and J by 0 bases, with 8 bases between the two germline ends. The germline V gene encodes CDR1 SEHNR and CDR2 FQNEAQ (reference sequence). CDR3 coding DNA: TGTGCCAGCAGCTTTGCAGGCATGAACACTGAAGCTTTCTTT. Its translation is CASSFAGMNTEAFF.

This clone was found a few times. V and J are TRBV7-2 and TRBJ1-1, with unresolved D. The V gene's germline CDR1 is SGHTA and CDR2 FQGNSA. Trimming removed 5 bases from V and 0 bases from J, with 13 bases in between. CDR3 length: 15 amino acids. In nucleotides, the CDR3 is TGTGCCAGCAGCCGTACCGGGGTTATGAACACTGAAGCTTTCTTT. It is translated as CASSRTGVMNTEAFF.

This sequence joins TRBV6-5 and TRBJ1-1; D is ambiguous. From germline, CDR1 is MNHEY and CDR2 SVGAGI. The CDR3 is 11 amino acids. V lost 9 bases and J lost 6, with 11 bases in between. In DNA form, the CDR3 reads TGTGCCAGTTTGGGCCCGGCTGAAGCTTTCTTT. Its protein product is CASLGPAEAFF.

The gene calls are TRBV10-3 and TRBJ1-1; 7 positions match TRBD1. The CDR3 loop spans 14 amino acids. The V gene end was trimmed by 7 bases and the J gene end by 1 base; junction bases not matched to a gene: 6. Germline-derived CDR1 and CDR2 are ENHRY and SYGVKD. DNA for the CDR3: TGTGCCATCATAAGGGACAGTTCGAACACTGAAGCTTTCTTT. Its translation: CAIIRDSSNTEAFF.

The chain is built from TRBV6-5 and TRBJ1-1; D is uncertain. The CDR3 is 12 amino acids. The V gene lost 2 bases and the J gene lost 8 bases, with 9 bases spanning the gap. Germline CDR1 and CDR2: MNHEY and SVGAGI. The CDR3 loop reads CASSYQAGEAFF. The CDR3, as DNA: TGTGCCAGCAGTTACCAGGCAGGAGAAGCTTTCTTT.

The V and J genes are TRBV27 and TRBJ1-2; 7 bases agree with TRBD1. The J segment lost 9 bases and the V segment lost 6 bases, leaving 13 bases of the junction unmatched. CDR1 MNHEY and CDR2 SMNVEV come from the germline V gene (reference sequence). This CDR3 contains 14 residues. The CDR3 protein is CASSPTGQGASYTF. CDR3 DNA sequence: TGTGCCAGCAGCCCGACAGGGCAAGGCGCAAGCTACACCTTC.

The CDR3 region is CASSAGLAGDEQYF. CDR3 DNA: TGTGCCAGCAGCGCGGGACTAGCGGGTGACGAGCAGTACTTC. The genes are TRBV7-2 and TRBJ2-5; 12 bases line up with TRBD2. The J call may be wrong; the DNA end is better matched by TRBJ2-7. This CDR3 is built from 14 residues. Looked up from germline, CDR1 is SGHTA and CDR2 is FQGNSA.

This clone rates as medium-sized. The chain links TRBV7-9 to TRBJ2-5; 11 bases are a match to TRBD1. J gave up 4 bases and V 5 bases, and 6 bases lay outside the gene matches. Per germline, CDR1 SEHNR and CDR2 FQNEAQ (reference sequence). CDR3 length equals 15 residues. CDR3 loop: CASSQDRGHRETQYF. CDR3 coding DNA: TGTGCCAGCAGCCAGGACAGGGGGCATCGAGAGACCCAGTACTTC.

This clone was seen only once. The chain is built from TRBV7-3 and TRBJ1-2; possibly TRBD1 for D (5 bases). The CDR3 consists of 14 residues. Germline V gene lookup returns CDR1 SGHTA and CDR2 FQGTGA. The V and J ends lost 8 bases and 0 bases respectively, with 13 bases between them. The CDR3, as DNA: TGTGCCAGCGCGGAGGGGTCTTCTAACTATGGCTACACCTTC. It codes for CASAEGSSNYGYTF. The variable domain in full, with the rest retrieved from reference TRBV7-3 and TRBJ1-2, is GAGVSQTPSNKVTEKGKYVELRCDPISGHTALYWYRQSLGQGPEFLIYFQGTGAADDSGLPNDRFFAVRPEGSVSTLKIQRTERGDSAVYLCASAEGSSNYGYTFGSGTRLTVV.

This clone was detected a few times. In nucleotides, the CDR3 is TGTGCCAGCAGTGAAATCAGTTTCTATGGCTACACCTTC. Translating gives CASSEISFYGYTF. J is TRBJ1-2 and V is TRBV6-5; D gene uncertain. The CDR3 contains 13 residues. Germline V gene sequence: CDR1 MNHEY, CDR2 SVGAGI. Trimming pared 5 bases from V and 4 bases from J, leaving 11 bases between.

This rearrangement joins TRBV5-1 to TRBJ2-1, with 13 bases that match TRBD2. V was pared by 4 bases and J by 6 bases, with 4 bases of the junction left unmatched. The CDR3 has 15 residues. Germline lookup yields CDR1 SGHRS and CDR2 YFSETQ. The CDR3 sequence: CASSRGTSGANEQFF. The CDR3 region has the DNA TGCGCCAGCAGCCGCGGGACTAGCGGGGCCAATGAGCAGTTCTTC.

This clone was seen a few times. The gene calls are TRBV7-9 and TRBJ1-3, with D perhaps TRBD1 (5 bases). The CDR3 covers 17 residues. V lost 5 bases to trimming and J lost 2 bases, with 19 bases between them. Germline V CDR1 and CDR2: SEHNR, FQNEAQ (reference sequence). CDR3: CASSPGLLGKPGNTIYF. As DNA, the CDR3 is TGTGCCAGCAGCCCGGGACTCCTGGGAAAACCTGGAAACACCATATATTTT.

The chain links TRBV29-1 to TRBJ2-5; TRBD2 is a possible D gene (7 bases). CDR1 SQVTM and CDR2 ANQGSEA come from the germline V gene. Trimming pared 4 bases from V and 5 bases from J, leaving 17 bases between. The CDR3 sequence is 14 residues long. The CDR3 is CSVGRGGLSETQYF. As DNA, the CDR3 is TGCAGCGTTGGGAGGGGGGGCCTTTCGGAGACCCAGTACTTC.

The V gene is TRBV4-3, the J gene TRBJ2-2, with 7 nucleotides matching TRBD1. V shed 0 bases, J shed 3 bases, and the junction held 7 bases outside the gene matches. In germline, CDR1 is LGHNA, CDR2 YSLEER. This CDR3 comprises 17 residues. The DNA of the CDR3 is TGCGCCAGCAGCCAAGATCTGAGGGGGCCGTACACCGGGGAGCTGTTTTTT. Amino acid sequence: CASSQDLRGPYTGELFF.

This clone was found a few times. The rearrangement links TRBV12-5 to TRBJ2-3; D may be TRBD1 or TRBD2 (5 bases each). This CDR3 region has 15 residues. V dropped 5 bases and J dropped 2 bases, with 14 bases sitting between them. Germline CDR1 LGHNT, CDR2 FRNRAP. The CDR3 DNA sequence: TGTGCTAGTGGTATGGGACCCCGGGACACAGATACGCAGTATTTT. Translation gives CASGMGPRDTDTQYF.

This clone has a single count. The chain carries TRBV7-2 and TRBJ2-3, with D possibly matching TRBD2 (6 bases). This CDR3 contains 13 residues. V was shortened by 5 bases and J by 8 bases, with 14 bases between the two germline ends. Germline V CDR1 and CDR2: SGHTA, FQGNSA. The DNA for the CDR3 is TGTGCCAGCAGCCCCACCGGGGAGGCTACGCAGTATTTT. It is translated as CASSPTGEATQYF.

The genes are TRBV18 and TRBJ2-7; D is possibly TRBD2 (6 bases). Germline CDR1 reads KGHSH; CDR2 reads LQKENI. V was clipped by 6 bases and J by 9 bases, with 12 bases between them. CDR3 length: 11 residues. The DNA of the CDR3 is TGTGCCAGCTCCGCCCTCGGGGGGCAGTACTTC. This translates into CASSALGGQYF.

Here the CDR3 DNA reads TGTGCCAGCGAGGGGGACAGGGGGTCGGAGGAGCAGTACTTC. It encodes CASEGDRGSEEQYF. This chain links TRBV21-1 with TRBJ2-7; the table names TRBD1, a call not compared with the DNA. TRBV21-1 constitutes a pseudogene. The CDR3 has 14 residues.

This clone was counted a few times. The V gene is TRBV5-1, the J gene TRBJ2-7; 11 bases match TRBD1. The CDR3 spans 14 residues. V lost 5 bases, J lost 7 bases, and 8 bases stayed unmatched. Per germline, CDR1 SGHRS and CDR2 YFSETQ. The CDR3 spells CASSYGTGGEEQYF. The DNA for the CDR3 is TGCGCCAGCAGTTACGGGACAGGGGGAGAAGAGCAGTACTTC. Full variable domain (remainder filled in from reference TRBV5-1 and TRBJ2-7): KAGVTQTPRYLIKTRGQQVTLSCSPISGHRSVSWYQQTPGQGLQFLFEYFSETQRNKGNFPGRFSGRQFSNSRSEMNVSTLELGDSALYLCASSYGTGGEEQYFGPGTRLTVT.

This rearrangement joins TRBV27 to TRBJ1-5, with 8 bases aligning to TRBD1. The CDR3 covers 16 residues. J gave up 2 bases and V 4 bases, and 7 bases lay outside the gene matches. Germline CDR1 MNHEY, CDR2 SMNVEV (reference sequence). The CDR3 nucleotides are TGTGCCAGCAGTTCGGGACAGGTTAGGGGCAATCAGCCCCAGCATTTT. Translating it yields CASSSGQVRGNQPQHF.

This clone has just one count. In nucleotides, the CDR3 is TGTGCCAGTAGCTCGGGACAGATCTCCTACGAGCAGTACTTC. Protein: CASSSGQISYEQYF. The chain is built from TRBV19 and TRBJ2-7, with 7 bases lining up with TRBD1. Trimming removed 6 bases from V and 0 bases from J; junction bases left unmatched: 5. This CDR3 spans 14 amino acids. The germline gives CDR1 LNHDA, CDR2 SQIVND (reference sequence).

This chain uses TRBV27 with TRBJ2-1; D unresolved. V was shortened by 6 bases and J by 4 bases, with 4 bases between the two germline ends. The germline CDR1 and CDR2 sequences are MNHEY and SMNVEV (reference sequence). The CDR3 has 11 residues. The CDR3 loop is CASSTYNEQFF. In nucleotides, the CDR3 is TGTGCCAGCAGCACTTACAATGAGCAGTTCTTC.

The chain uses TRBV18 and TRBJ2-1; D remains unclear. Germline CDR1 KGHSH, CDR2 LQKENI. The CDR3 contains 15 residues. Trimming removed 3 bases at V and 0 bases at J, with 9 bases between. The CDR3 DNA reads TGTGCCAGCTCACCCAGGCCCAGCTCCTACAATGAGCAGTTCTTC. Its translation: CASSPRPSSYNEQFF.

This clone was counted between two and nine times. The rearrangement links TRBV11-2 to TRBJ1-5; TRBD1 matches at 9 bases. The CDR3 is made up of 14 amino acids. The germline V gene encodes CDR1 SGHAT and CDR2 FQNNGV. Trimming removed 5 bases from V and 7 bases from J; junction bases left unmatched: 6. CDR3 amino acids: CASSKGQGGQPQHF. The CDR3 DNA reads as TGTGCCAGCAGCAAGGGACAGGGCGGACAGCCCCAGCATTTT. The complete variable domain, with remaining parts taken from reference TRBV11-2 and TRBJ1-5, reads EAGVAQSPRYKIIEKRQSVAFWCNPISGHATLYWYQQILGQGPKLLIQFQNNGVVDDSQLPKDRFSAERLKGVDSTLKIQPAKLEDSAVYLCASSKGQGGQPQHFGDGTRLSIL.